The 17 T cell receptor beta chains below come from one sample, sequenced in a study of T cells after yellow fever vaccination. TCRdb reprocessed the 5' RACE reads with MiXCR, giving one entry per CDR3 protein. The sample yields 350,000 to 450,000 distinct CDR3 sequences, 18% seen once. Source: PBMCs, taken before the yellow fever booster vaccination. The receptors here all came from a man between 18 and 29 years old who received the YFV17D yellow fever vaccine.

For the CDR3, the DNA is TGCGCCAGCAGCCAAGGTTGGACAGGGGGATCTAACGAGCAGTACTTC. Residues: CASSQGWTGGSNEQYF. The V call is TRBV4-1, the J call TRBJ2-7; TRBD1 matches at 10 bases. The CDR3 consists of 16 residues. The J segment lost 5 bases and the V segment lost 1 base, leaving 8 bases of the junction unmatched. CDR1 is MGHRA and CDR2 is YSYEKL in the germline V gene.

V gene TRBV5-1 combines with J gene TRBJ1-1; D is ambiguous. V shed 4 bases and J shed 0 bases, with 13 bases lying between them. Germline CDR1 reads SGHRS; CDR2 reads YFSETQ. The CDR3 is 15 residues long. The CDR3 spells CASSPGSAMNTEAFF. The CDR3 nucleotides are TGCGCCAGCAGCCCCGGTTCAGCCATGAACACTGAAGCTTTCTTT.

This clonotype has just a few counts. The junction differs from germline at one of its ends, possibly a read error. CDR3 sequence reads: CASGRGPVSF. The CDR3 bases are TGTGCCAGCGGCAGGGGACCCGTCTCCTTT. The chain recombines TRBV27 with TRBJ1-1; TRBD1 is a possible D gene (6 bases). Germline V CDR1 and CDR2: MNHEY, SMNVEV (reference sequence). The CDR3 consists of 10 residues.

This clonotype has at least ten counts. The chain links TRBV6-5 to TRBJ2-3; D not resolved. This CDR3 has 13 amino acids. V was pared by 7 bases and J by 5 bases, with 13 bases between. Germline V gene data show CDR1 as MNHEY and CDR2 as SVGAGI. Here the CDR3 reads CASTRTPLDTQYF. The CDR3 DNA reads as TGTGCCAGCACCAGGACCCCCCTAGATACGCAGTATTTT.

The J gene is TRBJ2-1, the V gene TRBV11-2; D is perhaps TRBD2 (6 bases). CDR3 length: 14 amino acids. CDR1 SGHAT and CDR2 FQNNGV come from the germline V gene. The V and J ends lost 1 base and 9 bases respectively, with 13 bases between them. The CDR3 here is CASSLGWRGGEQFF. The CDR3 DNA reads TGTGCCAGCAGCTTAGGCTGGCGGGGTGGTGAGCAGTTCTTC.

The chain couples TRBV12-3 or TRBV12-4 to TRBJ1-2; no firm D call. This CDR3 has 13 residues. Trimming took 6 bases from V and 5 from J, leaving 13 bases between them. In DNA form, the CDR3 reads TGTGCCAGCAGCCCTGGGGTCTCTTATGGCTACACCTTC. This sequence encodes CASSPGVSYGYTF.

This clonotype was counted once. The junction and the germline gene differ at one end; a read error may be behind it. V is TRBV30 and J is TRBJ2-5; D could derive from TRBD1 or TRBD2 (5 bases each). The CDR3 extends over 12 amino acids. The germline V gene has CDR1 GTSNPN and CDR2 SVGIG (reference sequence). The CDR3 DNA reads as TGTGCCTGGGGAACCACGACGGGACCGCACCACTTC. Its protein product is CAWGTTTGPHHF. Combining the CDR3 with reference TRBV30 and TRBJ2-5 gives the whole variable domain SQTIHQWPATLVQPVGSPLSLECTVEGTSNPNLYWYRQAAGRGLQLLFYSVGIGQISSEVPQNLSASRPQDRQFILSSKKLLLSDSGFYLCAWGTTTGPHHFGPGTRLLVL.

CDR3 in amino acids: CSASQSAGAKETQYF. The CDR3 DNA reads as TGCAGTGCTAGTCAGTCGGCGGGGGCAAAAGAGACCCAGTACTTC. The chain joins TRBV20-1 to TRBJ2-5; D is possibly TRBD2 (7 bases). The V and J ends lost 3 bases and 3 bases respectively, with 17 bases between them. Germline CDR1 and CDR2: DFQATT and SNEGSKA (reference sequence). The CDR3 spans 15 residues.

In the case of this clonotype: A read error may be the cause here, since a much bigger clone is one base away. The rearrangement joins TRBV7-3 to TRBJ1-3; no definite D call. The length of the CDR3 is 13 residues. V was pared by 8 bases and J by 0 bases, with 8 bases between. Germline CDR1 SGHTA, CDR2 FQGTGA. The chain's CDR3 is CASGRSSGNTIYF. Written as DNA, the CDR3 is TGTGCCAGCGGACGGAGCTCTGGAAACACCATATATTTT.

This clonotype was detected only a few times. This rearrangement joins TRBV9 to TRBJ1-1; TRBD1 matches at 8 bases. The germline gives CDR1 SGDLS, CDR2 YYNGEE. V shed 7 bases and J 4 bases; nucleotides not matched to a gene: 6. The CDR3 runs to 13 residues. Here the CDR3 reads CASGQGWGTEAFF. Here the CDR3 DNA reads TGTGCCAGCGGACAGGGTTGGGGCACTGAAGCTTTCTTT. Complete variable domain (other parts from reference TRBV9 and TRBJ1-1): DSGVTQTPKHLITATGQRVTLRCSPRSGDLSVYWYQQSLDQGLQFLIQYYNGEERAKGNILERFSAQQFPDLHSELNLSSLELGDSALYFCASGQGWGTEAFFGQGTRLTVV.

In its sample, this clonotype was seen a few times. The rearrangement uses TRBV3-1 and TRBJ1-2, with a possible D match to TRBD1 (6 bases). The V end lost 4 bases, the J end lost 4 bases, and 19 bases lay between the germline ends. The germline V gene encodes CDR1 LGHDT and CDR2 YNNKEL (reference sequence). The CDR3 consists of 16 residues. CDR3 region: CASSLLDSATPYGYTF. The CDR3 coding sequence is TGTGCCAGCAGCCTCCTGGACAGCGCAACCCCCTATGGCTACACCTTC.

This clonotype has more than one count but fewer than ten. The chain joins TRBV19 to TRBJ2-5, with 7 nucleotides matching TRBD2. There are 14 residues in the CDR3. After removal of 7 bases from V and 5 bases from J, the junction contained 10 bases not matched to a gene. Germline V gives CDR1 LNHDA, CDR2 SQIVND (reference sequence). The CDR3 coding sequence is TGTGCCAGTAAGAGGGACTCCGGGAGGGAGACCCAGTACTTC. The encoded protein is CASKRDSGRETQYF.

V usage is TRBV5-1 and J usage is TRBJ2-3; D gene uncertain. The CDR3 has 17 amino acids. The V end was cut by 0 bases, the J end by 0 bases, with 14 bases between. CDR1 and CDR2 (germline): SGHRS, YFSETQ. CDR3 loop: CASSLGVGLVSTDTQYF. CDR3 DNA: TGCGCCAGCAGCTTGGGGGTTGGGCTCGTTAGCACAGATACGCAGTATTTT.

The chain joins TRBV3-1 to TRBJ2-3; D call uncertain. The germline CDR1 and CDR2 sequences are LGHDT and YNNKEL (reference sequence). This CDR3 has 20 residues. The V and J ends lost 3 bases and 2 bases respectively, with 27 bases between them. Written as DNA, the CDR3 is TGTGCCAGCAGCCATCCCGGGCATCCCCCTGTCCCGATTTACACAGATACGCAGTATTTT. Its protein product is CASSHPGHPPVPIYTDTQYF.

The table lists this clonotype with a count of one. The chain uses TRBV9 and TRBJ2-5; D not certain. The CDR3 is 15 amino acids. Between the trimmed V and J ends, which lost 4 bases and 2 bases, there was a span of 15 bases. Germline values: CDR1 SGDLS, CDR2 YYNGEE. The DNA of the CDR3 is TGTGCCAGCAGCCCCGAAGGATCCCCACAAGAGACCCAGTACTTC. The encoded protein is CASSPEGSPQETQYF.

V is TRBV27 and J is TRBJ2-7; D is possibly TRBD1 (5 bases). The ends were cut back, 0 bases at V and 6 bases at J, with 12 bases in the middle. CDR3 length: 14 residues. Germline CDR1 MNHEY, CDR2 SMNVEV (reference sequence). This CDR3 is CASSLSPDRSEQYF. The CDR3, as DNA: TGTGCCAGCAGTTTATCTCCAGACAGATCCGAGCAGTACTTC.

This rearrangement joins TRBV4-3 to TRBJ2-3; the D is unclear. V was trimmed by 0 bases and J by 4 bases, leaving 5 bases between them. The CDR3 covers 13 residues. Germline V gene data show CDR1 as LGHNA and CDR2 as YSLEER. CDR3 sequence: CASSQDRPDTQYF. The CDR3 DNA follows: TGCGCCAGCAGCCAAGATAGGCCAGATACGCAGTATTTT.